This TCR beta chain was captured by sequencing in a study of T-cell memory formation after mild COVID-19. Points from the study as a whole: The appearance of some responding clones in pre-infection memory suggested that cross-reactive memory joined.

TCR alpha and TCR beta cDNA libraries carrying sample barcodes and UMIs were produced by 5'RACE using constant-segment primers. TCRdb reanalysed the 5' RACE reads using MiXCR and keeps one entry per CDR3 protein. The data show around 300,000 distinct CDR3 sequences, around 15% seen once. A few counts support this clonotype. Its antigen is unknown. The V gene lost 0 bases and the J gene lost 7 bases, with 13 bases spanning the gap. The CDR3 runs to 14 residues. Germline CDR1 and CDR2: SGHAT and FQNNGV. Sequenced material: PBMCs or a T cell subset sorted from them (not recorded which). The V call is TRBV11-2, the J call TRBJ2-7; D not certain. The TCR comes from a man aged 18 to 35 who had mild COVID-19 (a few samples of this study predate the infection). Cell type and time point are not known. The CDR3, as DNA: TGTGCCAGCAGCTTAGATCTTTCCTCTTGGGAGCAGTACGTC. As protein: CASSLDLSSWEQYV.